A single sample is the source of the 13 T cell receptor beta chains below, sequenced in a study of PD-L1 blockade in urothelial cancer (TCRdb year 2017). Read against the paper, the sample's time point label means: pretreatment peripheral blood. Preparation of the library involved the immunoSEQ multiplex PCR assay. Entries here come from immuneACCESS through TCRdb and include only in-frame sequences with V and J called. Some clones fail to appear in such tables; in the studies checked, an unresolved V gene covers under half of the shortfall, and the cause of the remainder is unknown. For this sample the table gives 58,000 or so clones, of which approximately 80% were detected only once. Of the sample, 3.2% is held by the ten largest clones. The sequencing here drew on PBMCs, taken around atezolizumab (anti-PD-L1) treatment. The receptor set was obtained from a man aged 65-85 years with urothelial cancer.

This clone was detected only a few times. V gene TRBV28 combines with J gene TRBJ2-3; no definite D call. There are 15 residues in the CDR3. Looked up from germline, CDR1 is MDHEN and CDR2 is SYDVKM. The V and J ends lost 6 bases and 3 bases respectively, with 16 bases between them. The chain's CDR3 is CASSSPWLATDTQYF. The CDR3 nucleotides read TGTGCCAGCAGCTCTCCCTGGCTTGCAACAGATACGCAGTATTTT.

The chain combines TRBV7-2 with TRBJ2-1, with 9 bases that match TRBD1. Germline V gene lookup returns CDR1 SGHTA and CDR2 FQGNSA. V shed 5 bases and J 1 base; nucleotides not matched to a gene: 3. The CDR3 length is 15 residues. In nucleotides, the CDR3 is TGTGCCAGCAGCCCGGGACAGGGTTCCTACAATGAGCAGTTCTTC. This translates into CASSPGQGSYNEQFF.

The chain is built from TRBV2 and TRBJ2-7; 12 positions agree with TRBD2. Unmatched junction bases numbered 3, after V lost 6 bases and J lost 0 bases. The germline gives CDR1 SNHLY, CDR2 FYNNEI. This CDR3 has 15 amino acids. The CDR3 reads CASRGLAGPSYEQYF. CDR3 bases: TGTGCCAGCAGAGGACTAGCGGGACCCTCCTACGAGCAGTACTTC.

The CDR3, as DNA: TGTGCCAGCAGTTTATGGGCAGGTAACACCGGGGAGCTGTTTTTT. Amino acids: CASSLWAGNTGELFF. V is TRBV28 and J is TRBJ2-2; D not certain. The CDR3 runs 15 residues. Germline CDR1 and CDR2: MDHEN and SYDVKM. V dropped 0 bases and J dropped 2 bases, with 7 bases sitting between them.

The J gene is TRBJ1-4, the V gene TRBV10-3, with D uncertain. In germline, CDR1 is ENHRY, CDR2 SYGVKD. V shed 0 bases and J shed 4 bases, with 12 bases lying between them. This CDR3 comprises 16 residues. CDR3 residues: CAISESGSSGNEKLFF. The DNA of the CDR3 is TGTGCCATCAGTGAGTCAGGATCTTCGGGTAATGAAAAACTGTTTTTT.

The V and J genes are TRBV5-1 and TRBJ1-4; D is unresolved. CDR1 SGHRS and CDR2 YFSETQ come from the germline V gene. The V end was cut by 0 bases, the J end by 8 bases, with 14 bases between. The CDR3 sequence is 15 residues long. In DNA form, the CDR3 reads TGCGCCAGCAGCTTGGAAAGCCAGGTCGCCGAAAAACTGTTTTTT. This gives the protein CASSLESQVAEKLFF.

Only a few counts were recorded for this clone. This chain connects TRBV5-1 to TRBJ2-1; 7 bases line up with TRBD2. The CDR3 has 17 amino acids. The germline V gene has CDR1 SGHRS and CDR2 YFSETQ. Losses at the gene ends were 0 bases for V and 7 bases for J; bases not matched to a gene: 13. CDR3: CASSLGSAGGSRNEQFF. The CDR3 bases are TGCGCCAGCAGCTTGGGTTCAGCGGGCGGGAGTAGGAATGAGCAGTTCTTC.

The DNA of the CDR3 is TGTGCCAGCTCACCTGGACTAGCGGGCCCAGATACGCAGTATTTT. Translation: CASSPGLAGPDTQYF. The chain links TRBV18 to TRBJ2-3; 11 nucleotides agree with TRBD2. V lost 3 bases, J lost 4 bases, and 3 bases stayed unmatched. Germline CDR1 and CDR2: KGHSH and LQKENI. The CDR3 is 15 amino acids.

This clone has a handful of counts. The CDR3 is CSVDGQGNPYEQYF. DNA for the CDR3: TGCAGCGTTGACGGACAGGGGAACCCCTACGAGCAGTACTTC. The chain uses TRBV29-1 and TRBJ2-7, with 9 bases aligning to TRBD1. V was clipped by 3 bases and J by 2 bases; unmatched bases: 5. This CDR3 spans 14 amino acids. Germline-derived CDR1 and CDR2 are SQVTM and ANQGSEA.

This clone was seen just once. CDR3: CASRTGGLEQYF. The CDR3 bases are TGTGCCAGCAGGACAGGGGGCCTGGAGCAGTACTTC. The chain combines TRBV6-6 with TRBJ2-7, with TRBD1 matching over 10 bases. Per the germline V gene, CDR1 is MNHNY and CDR2 is SVGAGI (reference sequence). J lost 7 bases, V lost 6 bases, and 3 bases had no gene match. This CDR3 contains 12 residues.

This clone was seen only once. The chain couples TRBV18 to TRBJ2-1; 7 nucleotides match TRBD2. The CDR3 runs 15 residues. Germline assignment: CDR1 KGHSH and CDR2 LQKENI. V dropped 2 bases and J dropped 4; count of bases not matched to a gene: 5. The CDR3 DNA reads TGTGCCAGCTCACCAACCGGGACTACTTACAATGAGCAGTTCTTC. Its translation: CASSPTGTTYNEQFF.

This clone was recorded a few times. The V gene is TRBV2, the J gene TRBJ1-1; unclear D gene. Trimming shortened V by 4 bases and J by 1 base, and 7 bases separated the two germline ends. The V gene's germline CDR1 is SNHLY and CDR2 FYNNEI. The CDR3 is 13 residues long. CDR3 in amino acids: CASSVVENTEAFF. CDR3 sequence (DNA): TGTGCCAGCAGTGTAGTAGAGAACACTGAAGCTTTCTTT.

The chain links TRBV6-6 to TRBJ2-3, with 9 bases identical to TRBD1. The CDR3 contains 15 residues. Losses at the gene ends were 2 bases for V and 5 bases for J; bases not matched to a gene: 5. The germline gives CDR1 MNHNY, CDR2 SVGAGI (reference sequence). In DNA form, the CDR3 reads TGTGCCAGCAGTTACCAAGGGACAGGGCTAGATACGCAGTATTTT. It specifies CASSYQGTGLDTQYF.